Below are 32 T cell receptor beta chains sequenced from a single sample in a study of T cells in Graves' hyperthyroidism and ophthalmopathy (dated by TCRdb to between 2018 and 2021). The library was obtained by multiplex PCR. For sequencing, an Illumina HiSeq 2000 was employed. The TCR beta CDR3 regions were amplified from RNA transcripts. For the first round of RT-PCR on the TCR CDR3, the HTBI primer set was used together with the Qiagen OneStep RT-PCR kit. TCRdb reprocessing: public reads trimmed at Q25 with fastp, clones called with MiXCR, in-frame beta chains kept. All rows with the same CDR3 protein become a single entry with the most common DNA and genes. The sample table lists around 290,000 distinct CDR3 sequences, roughly 15% of them with a count of one. Roughly 7.9% of the sample goes to the ten largest clones. The sequenced sample was blood. These receptors were collected from a woman aged 40 to 49 with Graves' hyperthyroidism.

This clonotype was counted at least ten times. The chain couples TRBV10-2 to TRBJ2-7; TRBD1 agrees at 10 bases. Looked up from germline, CDR1 is WSHSY and CDR2 is SAAADI. Unmatched junction bases numbered 5, after V lost 3 bases and J lost 3 bases. This CDR3 comprises 15 residues. As DNA, the CDR3 is TGCGCCAGCAGTGATGACAGGGGGCGATTCTACGAGCAGTACTTC. This translates into CASSDDRGRFYEQYF.

In regard to this clonotype: A read error may be the cause here, since a much bigger clone is one base away. The chain is built from TRBV27 and TRBJ1-5, with no clear D. CDR1 is MNHEY and CDR2 is SMNVEV in the germline V gene (reference sequence). This CDR3 region has 14 residues. The CDR3 nucleotides are TGTGCCAGCAGTTTAACTCCCCTAAATCGGCCCCAGCATTTT. Protein product: CASSLTPLNRPQHF.

This clonotype appeared a few times. The chain employs TRBV2 and TRBJ1-3; 8 nucleotides align to TRBD1. CDR1 is SNHLY and CDR2 is FYNNEI in the germline V gene. This CDR3 comprises 16 residues. J gave up 0 bases and V 6 bases, and 7 bases lay outside the gene matches. For the CDR3, the DNA is TGTGCCAGCAGCCCTCAGGGGGCAAGCTCTGGAAACACCATATATTTT. Protein: CASSPQGASSGNTIYF.

This clonotype appeared a few times. The chain combines TRBV3-1 with TRBJ2-3, with 9 bases lining up with TRBD1. CDR1 LGHDT and CDR2 YNNKEL come from the germline V gene (reference sequence). Trimming at V came to 0 bases and at J to 4 bases, leaving 14 bases not matched to a gene. The CDR3 has 19 amino acids. CDR3 coding DNA: TGTGCCAGCAGCCAAGATCGCGGGACAGGGATAATTCAGGCAGATACGCAGTATTTT. Translating gives CASSQDRGTGIIQADTQYF.

This clonotype was counted a few times. The chain carries TRBV12-3 or TRBV12-4 and TRBJ2-1; D may be TRBD1 (6 bases). V was shortened by 5 bases and J by 8 bases, with 10 bases between the two germline ends. The CDR3 length is 12 residues. The CDR3 spells CASSRTVYEQFF. The DNA of the CDR3 is TGTGCCAGCAGTCGGACAGTATATGAGCAGTTCTTC.

This clonotype was counted only a few times. The chain has TRBV4-2 and TRBJ2-1; TRBD2 might be the D (6 bases). CDR3 size: 16 residues. V lost 0 bases, J lost 9 bases, and 18 bases lay in between. Germline V gene lookup returns CDR1 LGHNA and CDR2 YNFKEQ. DNA of the CDR3: TGTGCCAGCAGCCAAGATTTGGGGGGAGAGGTCGGTGAGCAGTTCTTC. Amino acids: CASSQDLGGEVGEQFF.

This clonotype was seen many times. The chain has TRBV20-1 and TRBJ2-5, with 11 nucleotides matching TRBD1. The length of the CDR3 is 15 residues. Germline V gives CDR1 DFQATT, CDR2 SNEGSKA (reference sequence). The V segment lost 4 bases and the J segment 1 base; nucleotides outside the gene matches: 5. The CDR3 coding sequence is TGCAGTGCTACCGGACAGGGGGCTTCCCAAGAGACCCAGTACTTC. Protein: CSATGQGASQETQYF.

This clonotype was observed at least ten times. This chain connects TRBV28 to TRBJ2-1, with unresolved D. V was cut by 5 bases and J by 0 bases, with 8 bases left in between. From germline, CDR1 is MDHEN and CDR2 SYDVKM. This CDR3 has 14 residues. The CDR3 protein is CASSLVGSYNEQFF. The CDR3 DNA sequence: TGTGCCAGCAGTCTTGTGGGCTCCTACAATGAGCAGTTCTTC.

This clonotype has just a few counts. The chain has TRBV18 and TRBJ1-6, with 10 positions matching TRBD1. Germline V gene sequence: CDR1 KGHSH, CDR2 LQKENI. V trimming: 11 bases; J trimming: 7 bases; junction bases outside the gene matches: 5. The CDR3 sequence is 13 residues long. In nucleotides, the CDR3 is TGTGCCGGACGACAGGGGGCCAATTCACCCCTCCACTTT. This codes for CAGRQGANSPLHF.

This clonotype occurred many times. This sequence joins TRBV7-2 and TRBJ2-7, with D unclear. This CDR3 has 14 residues. V was clipped by 1 base and J by 0 bases, with 7 bases between them. CDR1 is SGHTA, CDR2 FQGNSA, per germline. CDR3 loop: CASSLGRNSYEQYF. The CDR3 DNA reads TGTGCCAGCAGCTTAGGCAGGAACTCCTACGAGCAGTACTTC.

The chain has TRBV19 and TRBJ2-5; 7 bases map to TRBD1. V lost 4 bases to trimming and J lost 0 bases; unmatched junction nucleotides: 5. The CDR3 is 15 residues long. In germline, CDR1 is LNHDA, CDR2 SQIVND (reference sequence). The CDR3 sequence is CASSTATGYQETQYF. CDR3 sequence (DNA): TGTGCCAGTAGTACCGCGACAGGGTACCAAGAGACCCAGTACTTC.

This clonotype was seen many times. CDR3 loop: CASSPRLAETQYF. DNA for the CDR3: TGTGCCAGCAGCCCTCGCCTAGCCGAGACCCAGTACTTC. The V call is TRBV7-9, the J call TRBJ2-5, with D perhaps matching TRBD2 (5 bases). The germline CDR1 and CDR2 sequences are SEHNR and FQNEAQ (reference sequence). The CDR3 is 13 amino acids. The germline V and J ends were trimmed by 5 bases and 5 bases, with 12 bases remaining between them.

This clonotype was detected only a few times. CDR3 nucleotides: TGTGCCAGCAGCGCCAGAGGGGGAGTGAGATACAATGAGCAGTTCTTC. Translated: CASSARGGVRYNEQFF. V usage is TRBV9 and J usage is TRBJ2-1; TRBD1 might be the D (6 bases). The V gene's germline CDR1 is SGDLS and CDR2 YYNGEE. Trimming took off 3 bases at V and 4 bases at J, with 17 bases between the two ends. The CDR3 length is 16 residues.

This clonotype was counted at least ten times. The chain uses TRBV6-1 and TRBJ2-7; 7 nucleotides match TRBD1. This CDR3 contains 15 residues. Germline values: CDR1 MNHNS, CDR2 SASEGT. V shed 7 bases, J shed 0 bases, and the junction held 9 bases outside the gene matches. In DNA form, the CDR3 reads TGTGCCAGCACCTACAACAGGGGATCCTCCTACGAGCAGTACTTC. This sequence encodes CASTYNRGSSYEQYF.

The chain couples TRBV3-1 to TRBJ2-5; the D is unclear. This CDR3 comprises 19 residues. In germline, CDR1 is LGHDT, CDR2 YNNKEL (reference sequence). The V and J ends lost 0 bases and 4 bases respectively, with 24 bases between them. CDR3 DNA sequence: TGTGCCAGCAGCCAAGAAGAACCCGGAACAGCTACCGCTTTAGAGACCCAGTACTTC. It codes for CASSQEEPGTATALETQYF.

This clonotype has at least ten counts. The J gene is TRBJ2-5, the V gene TRBV29-1, with unresolved D. The CDR3 contains 11 residues. CDR1 is SQVTM, CDR2 ANQGSEA, per germline. The V and J ends lost 0 bases and 5 bases respectively, with 4 bases between them. As DNA, the CDR3 is TGCAGCGTTGAAGATCTGGAGACCCAGTACTTC. Translating it yields CSVEDLETQYF. Full variable domain (rest looked up from reference TRBV29-1 and TRBJ2-5): SAVISQKPSRDICQRGTSLTIQCQVDSQVTMMFWYRQQPGQSLTLIATANQGSEATYESGFVIDKFPISRPNLTFSTLTVSNMSPEDSSIYLCSVEDLETQYFGPGTRLLVL.

This clonotype occurred many times. CDR3 bases: TGTGCCAGCAGCCCCGACTATTATTCTCCGGAGACCCAGTACTTC. Translating gives CASSPDYYSPETQYF. This rearrangement joins TRBV12-3 or TRBV12-4 to TRBJ2-5; weak D call: TRBD2 (5 bases). The CDR3 consists of 15 residues. Between the trimmed V and J ends, which lost 6 bases and 5 bases, there was a span of 19 bases.

This clonotype appeared many times. This rearrangement joins TRBV27 to TRBJ1-5, with 8 nucleotides matching TRBD1. CDR1 MNHEY and CDR2 SMNVEV come from the germline V gene (reference sequence). V was pared by 6 bases and J by 0 bases, with 7 bases of the junction left unmatched. This CDR3 comprises 16 residues. CDR3 protein: CASSTQGATSNQPQHF. The DNA for the CDR3 is TGTGCCAGCAGCACGCAGGGGGCGACTAGCAATCAGCCCCAGCATTTT.

This clonotype has at least ten counts. V usage is TRBV7-9 and J usage is TRBJ2-3; a possible D gene is TRBD2 (7 bases). This CDR3 contains 16 residues. The germline V gene encodes CDR1 SEHNR and CDR2 FQNEAQ (reference sequence). The germline V and J ends were trimmed by 1 base and 4 bases, with 15 bases remaining between them. The CDR3: CASSLELGGVADTQYF. The DNA of the CDR3 is TGTGCCAGCAGCTTAGAATTAGGGGGGGTCGCAGATACGCAGTATTTT.

This clonotype was recorded at least ten times. J is TRBJ2-3 and V is TRBV6-1; 9 nucleotides align to TRBD1. This CDR3 comprises 15 residues. After removal of 5 bases from V and 3 bases from J, the junction contained 6 bases not matched to a gene. Per germline, CDR1 MNHNS and CDR2 SASEGT. This CDR3 is CASSRRDRETDTQYF. The CDR3 DNA reads as TGTGCCAGCAGTAGGAGGGACAGGGAAACAGATACGCAGTATTTT.

This clonotype was detected many times. V usage is TRBV29-1 and J usage is TRBJ2-5; 12 bases match TRBD1. The germline CDR1 and CDR2 sequences are SQVTM and ANQGSEA. J was trimmed by 5 bases and V by 6 bases; bases with no gene match: 4. There are 13 residues in the CDR3. The CDR3, as DNA: TGCAGCGTGGGGACAGGGGGCACGGAGACCCAGTACTTC. Protein product: CSVGTGGTETQYF.

This clonotype has ten or more counts. The V and J genes are TRBV12-3 or TRBV12-4 and TRBJ2-2, with TRBD2 matching over 8 bases. V gave up 6 bases and J gave up 4 bases; unmatched junction bases: 4. The CDR3 length is 14 residues. This CDR3 reads CASSGTSATGELFF. In DNA form, the CDR3 reads TGTGCCAGCAGCGGGACTAGTGCCACCGGGGAGCTGTTTTTT.

In its sample, this clonotype was seen many times. J is TRBJ1-1 and V is TRBV3-1; TRBD1 matches 7 bases. J lost 2 bases, V lost 4 bases, and 7 bases had no gene match. Per germline, CDR1 LGHDT and CDR2 YNNKEL (reference sequence). The CDR3 length is 15 residues. CDR3 residues: CASSPTGQLNTEAFF. CDR3 DNA: TGTGCCAGCAGCCCAACGGGACAGCTAAACACTGAAGCTTTCTTT.

This clonotype was counted ten times or more. The chain uses TRBV12-5 and TRBJ1-2; TRBD1 matches at 10 bases. The CDR3 spans 13 residues. Germline assignment: CDR1 LGHNT and CDR2 FRNRAP. V shed 6 bases and J 6 bases; nucleotides not matched to a gene: 4. The CDR3 protein is CASGQTGGDGYTF. DNA for the CDR3: TGTGCTAGTGGACAGACAGGGGGCGATGGCTACACCTTC.

This clonotype was recorded many times. The genes are TRBV4-1 and TRBJ2-5; D is undetermined. V was clipped by 1 base and J by 2 bases, with 8 bases between them. The CDR3 has 14 residues. Per germline, CDR1 MGHRA and CDR2 YSYEKL. The CDR3 loop reads CASSQVRPQETQYF. DNA for the CDR3: TGCGCCAGCAGCCAAGTGCGGCCTCAAGAGACCCAGTACTTC.

A few counts support this clonotype. The J gene is TRBJ1-2, the V gene TRBV7-2; D call uncertain. V lost 2 bases to trimming and J lost 7 bases, with 8 bases between them. There are 12 residues in the CDR3. The germline gives CDR1 SGHTA, CDR2 FQGNSA. DNA for the CDR3: TGTGCCAGCAGCTTATGGGGTGGTGGCTACACCTTC. Translating gives CASSLWGGGYTF.

This chain uses TRBV3-1 with TRBJ2-3, with a possible D match to TRBD2 (6 bases). The length of the CDR3 is 14 residues. Trimming cost V 3 bases and J 9 bases, with 16 bases left between them. Per the germline V gene, CDR1 is LGHDT and CDR2 is YNNKEL (reference sequence). In DNA form, the CDR3 reads TGTGCCAGCAGCCAGGAGGTTGGGGGGAACACGCAGTATTTT. Translating it yields CASSQEVGGNTQYF.

Ten or more counts support this clonotype. The V and J genes are TRBV24-1 and TRBJ1-2; no reliable D call. Trimming pared 2 bases from V and 2 bases from J, leaving 11 bases between. Germline V gene sequence: CDR1 KGHDR, CDR2 SFDVKD. The CDR3 spans 15 residues. The CDR3 sequence: CATSDSGSPNYGYTF. The CDR3, as DNA: TGTGCCACCAGTGATTCCGGGAGCCCAAACTATGGCTACACCTTC.

The chain joins TRBV20-1 to TRBJ2-7; 10 bases fit TRBD2. With 5 bases clipped from V and 0 bases from J, the junction kept 4 bases outside the gene matches. The germline V gene encodes CDR1 DFQATT and CDR2 SNEGSKA (reference sequence). The CDR3 has 14 residues. The CDR3 protein is CSALAGVSSYEQYF. The CDR3 nucleotides are TGCAGTGCTCTAGCGGGAGTTAGCTCCTACGAGCAGTACTTC.

This clonotype was found many times. The chain links TRBV20-1 to TRBJ2-5; possible D gene TRBD1, 6 bases. CDR3 length: 14 amino acids. Germline CDR1 and CDR2: DFQATT and SNEGSKA (reference sequence). V was trimmed by 2 bases and J by 2 bases, leaving 12 bases between them. CDR3 nucleotides: TGCAGTGCTAGACTGGACAGTTTTCAAGAGACCCAGTACTTC. Its protein product is CSARLDSFQETQYF.

This clonotype has at least ten counts. The chain joins TRBV5-1 to TRBJ2-5, with D unresolved. CDR1 and CDR2 (germline): SGHRS, YFSETQ. V was cut by 4 bases and J by 12 bases, with 19 bases left in between. There are 13 residues in the CDR3. CDR3 bases: TGCGCCAGCAGCAGCTTATCCGGGTCGACAAAGTACTTC. Amino acid sequence: CASSSLSGSTKYF. The full variable domain, completed using reference TRBV5-1 and TRBJ2-5, is KAGVTQTPRYLIKTRGQQVTLSCSPISGHRSVSWYQQTPGQGLQFLFEYFSETQRNKGNFPGRFSGRQFSNSRSEMNVSTLELGDSALYLCASSSLSGSTKYFGPGTRLLVL.

This clonotype was observed many times. The chain links TRBV7-9 to TRBJ2-5; 8 bases agree with TRBD1. With 1 base clipped from V and 4 bases from J, the junction kept 2 bases outside the gene matches. CDR3 length equals 14 residues. The V gene's germline CDR1 is SEHNR and CDR2 FQNEAQ (reference sequence). DNA of the CDR3: TGTGCCAGCAGCTTAGGTCAGGGGGCAGAGACCCAGTACTTC. Translation gives CASSLGQGAETQYF.